The rows below give T cell receptor beta chains drawn from one sample of a study of shared clonotypes between healthy human individuals. Method: immunoSEQ multiplex PCR; TCRdb's copy keeps in-frame clones and lacks some. Among fewer than 650,000 clones, about three quarters were seen once, and the ten largest hold about an eighth. The sample taken for sequencing was PBMCs. The origin of the receptors is a woman in her thirties or forties in good health. Some clones in this sample may be carry-over from other donors' samples. Each CDR3 is given with its conserved first and last residue. Each record gives: J gene, V gene, clone size, D gene, CDR3 DNA, CDR3 protein. D genes are given only for firm matches. Size is omitted from some rows. Given values are once, few, many or a class for expanded clones.

j_call: TRBJ2-3; v_call: TRBV30; clone_size: -; d_call: -; cdr3_nt: TGTGCCTGGAGTGGAGATACGCAGTATTTT; cdr3_aa: CAWSGDTQYF
j_call: TRBJ2-5; v_call: TRBV25-1; clone_size: -; d_call: -; cdr3_nt: TGTGCCAGCAGTGAACTTGGTCTCGGGGGTCTGGAGACCCAGTACTTC; cdr3_aa: CASSELGLGGLETQYF
j_call: TRBJ2-1; v_call: TRBV11-2; clone_size: -; d_call: TRBD2; cdr3_nt: TGTGCCAGCAGCTTACGGCTAGCGGTCTACAATGAGCAGTTCTTC; cdr3_aa: CASSLRLAVYNEQFF
j_call: TRBJ2-5; v_call: TRBV28; clone_size: -; d_call: TRBD2; cdr3_nt: TGTGCCAGCAGGGCGGGAGCGCTTCAAGAGACCCAGTACTTC; cdr3_aa: CASRAGALQETQYF
j_call: TRBJ2-7; v_call: TRBV20-1; clone_size: -; d_call: -; cdr3_nt: TGCAGTGCTAGGTGGAACTACGAGCAGTACTTC; cdr3_aa: CSARWNYEQYF
j_call: TRBJ2-7; v_call: TRBV5-5; clone_size: -; d_call: -; cdr3_nt: TGTGCCAGCAGCAGCGGTTACGCCTCCTACGAGCAGTACTTC; cdr3_aa: CASSSGYASYEQYF
j_call: TRBJ2-7; v_call: TRBV10-3; clone_size: -; d_call: -; cdr3_nt: TGTGCCAGCAGTCCCCATGTGGCCCCTTACGAGCAGTACTTC; cdr3_aa: CASSPHVAPYEQYF
j_call: TRBJ2-1; v_call: TRBV6-4; clone_size: -; d_call: TRBD1; cdr3_nt: TGTGCCAGCAGCGCGACAGGGAAGGACAATGAGCAGTTCTTC; cdr3_aa: CASSATGKDNEQFF
j_call: TRBJ1-5; v_call: TRBV18; clone_size: -; d_call: -; cdr3_nt: TGTGCCAGCTCACAGGGTTTAGATCAGCCCCAGCATTTT; cdr3_aa: CASSQGLDQPQHF
j_call: TRBJ1-1; v_call: TRBV7-8; clone_size: -; d_call: TRBD1; cdr3_nt: TGTGCCAGCAGTCTAGGGGGCCCCCTAAACACTGAAGCTTTCTTT; cdr3_aa: CASSLGGPLNTEAFF
j_call: TRBJ1-6; v_call: TRBV5-1; clone_size: -; d_call: -; cdr3_nt: TGCGCCAGCAGCGTCGGACAGTCGGGTTCACCCCTCCACTTT; cdr3_aa: CASSVGQSGSPLHF
j_call: TRBJ2-2; v_call: TRBV7-9; clone_size: -; d_call: TRBD2; cdr3_nt: TGTGCCAGCAGCTCAAGGACTAGCGGAGACGGGGTAGGGGAGCTGTTTTTT; cdr3_aa: CASSSRTSGDGVGELFF
j_call: TRBJ2-1; v_call: TRBV18; clone_size: once; d_call: TRBD2; cdr3_nt: TGTGCCAGCTCACCAGAAGCGGGAGGGTACTACAATGAGCAGTTCTTC; cdr3_aa: CASSPEAGGYYNEQFF
j_call: TRBJ2-3; v_call: TRBV28; clone_size: -; d_call: -; cdr3_nt: TGTGCCGAGTCCGTAGGAGGCACAGATACGCAGTATTTT; cdr3_aa: CAESVGGTDTQYF
j_call: TRBJ2-2; v_call: TRBV7-2; clone_size: -; d_call: -; cdr3_nt: TGTGCCAGCAGCCCCCAGACAGGGAACACCGGGGAGCTGTTTTTT; cdr3_aa: CASSPQTGNTGELFF
j_call: TRBJ2-7; v_call: TRBV30; clone_size: -; d_call: TRBD2; cdr3_nt: TGTGCCTGGAACCCCGGGACTATGAAGCAGTACTTC; cdr3_aa: CAWNPGTMKQYF
j_call: TRBJ1-1; v_call: TRBV28; clone_size: few; d_call: -; cdr3_nt: TGTGCCAGCAGTCCGCCGCGGGGTACTGAAGCTTTCTTT; cdr3_aa: CASSPPRGTEAFF
j_call: TRBJ2-1; v_call: TRBV7-6; clone_size: -; d_call: -; cdr3_nt: TGTGCCAGCAGCCCCCTGGCGGCAGCCTACAATGAGCAGTTCTTC; cdr3_aa: CASSPLAAAYNEQFF
j_call: TRBJ1-5; v_call: TRBV2; clone_size: few; d_call: -; cdr3_nt: TGTGCCAGCAGTGAGGAAAGGGGATATCAGCCCCAGCATTTT; cdr3_aa: CASSEERGYQPQHF
j_call: TRBJ2-2; v_call: TRBV7-3; clone_size: -; d_call: TRBD2; cdr3_nt: TGTGCCAGCAGCCCCCTAGCGGGAGAGGCCGGGGAGCTGTTTTTT; cdr3_aa: CASSPLAGEAGELFF
j_call: TRBJ1-1; v_call: TRBV27; clone_size: -; d_call: TRBD1; cdr3_nt: TGTGCCAGCAGTTCACAGGGGCCCCCTAACACTGAAGCTTTCTTT; cdr3_aa: CASSSQGPPNTEAFF
j_call: TRBJ2-3; v_call: TRBV4-1; clone_size: -; d_call: TRBD2; cdr3_nt: TGCGCCAGCAGCCAAGATACCGGGAGGCCAGATACGCAGTATTTT; cdr3_aa: CASSQDTGRPDTQYF
j_call: TRBJ1-3; v_call: TRBV29-1; clone_size: -; d_call: TRBD1; cdr3_nt: TGCAGCGTAGAAGGCCCGGACAGGGATTGGTCCGGAAACACCATATATTTT; cdr3_aa: CSVEGPDRDWSGNTIYF